These 30 T cell receptor beta chains originate from one sample sequenced in a study of breast tumors, draining lymph nodes, adjacent tissues. Axillary draining lymph nodes of breast cancer patients supplied the node samples. TCRdb reanalysed the multiplex PCR reads using MiXCR and keeps one entry per CDR3 protein. The sample has about 89,000 distinct CDR3 sequences, roughly 30% seen once. Sequencing input: axillary lymph node tissue. Every receptor here comes from a female donor with breast cancer. Some clones in this sample may be carry-over from other donors' samples.

In this sample, this clonotype turned up many times. This chain links TRBV18 with TRBJ1-2, with D unresolved. CDR1 is KGHSH, CDR2 LQKENI, per germline. V dropped 3 bases and J dropped 8 bases, with 10 bases sitting between them. The CDR3 extends over 12 amino acids. The CDR3 coding sequence is TGTGCCAGCTCACCTAATACGCAGGGCTACACCTTC. This translates into CASSPNTQGYTF.

In this sample, this clonotype turned up many times. The rearrangement links TRBV11-2 to TRBJ2-3; D perhaps matches TRBD2 (7 bases). From germline, CDR1 is SGHAT and CDR2 FQNNGV. Trimming stripped 3 bases from V and 4 bases from J, with 11 bases between. CDR3 length: 14 amino acids. The CDR3 loop reads CASSFGGRADTQYF. Here the CDR3 DNA reads TGTGCCAGCAGCTTCGGGGGGCGGGCAGATACGCAGTATTTT.

The chain links TRBV5-5 to TRBJ1-2; 9 bases fit TRBD1. The V gene end was trimmed by 2 bases and the J gene end by 8 bases; junction bases not matched to a gene: 13. The CDR3 length is 16 residues. Per the germline V gene, CDR1 is SGHKS and CDR2 is YYEKEE (reference sequence). The CDR3 bases are TGTGCCAGCAGCTTTAGCTGGGACAGGGTTAACACCGGCTACACCTTC. It codes for CASSFSWDRVNTGYTF.

In its sample, this clonotype was seen many times. The chain recombines TRBV27 with TRBJ1-4, with D perhaps matching TRBD1 (5 bases). V was cut by 2 bases and J by 4 bases, with 8 bases left in between. In germline, CDR1 is MNHEY, CDR2 SMNVEV (reference sequence). The CDR3 covers 14 residues. CDR3 coding DNA: TGTGCCAGCAGTTTAATAGGACATAATGAAAAACTGTTTTTT. This codes for CASSLIGHNEKLFF.

Ten or more counts support this clonotype. This chain joins TRBV20-1 and TRBJ2-5; TRBD2 matches 8 bases. The CDR3 is 16 residues long. Germline CDR1 and CDR2: DFQATT and SNEGSKA (reference sequence). The V and J ends lost 0 bases and 5 bases, in that order; junction bases with no gene match: 11. The CDR3 coding sequence is TGCAGTGCTAGAGATCTGGCAGGCCGGGGGGGGGAGACCCAGTACTTC. Translation gives CSARDLAGRGGETQYF.

The V and J genes are TRBV7-9 and TRBJ2-5; D tentatively reads TRBD1 or TRBD2 (6 bases each). Germline CDR1 and CDR2: SEHNR and FQNEAQ (reference sequence). The CDR3 runs 19 residues. V lost 7 bases and J 9 bases, leaving 36 bases between the germline ends. Here the CDR3 reads CASTLLEQGKVSPGAAQYF. CDR3 in DNA: TGTGCCAGCACCCTCCTGGAACAGGGAAAAGTCTCCCCGGGGGCGGCCCAGTACTTC.

This clonotype came up many times. This chain connects TRBV12-3 or TRBV12-4 to TRBJ2-1; 8 bases are a match to TRBD1. J lost 5 bases, V lost 5 bases, and 14 bases had no gene match. This CDR3 has 17 residues. The CDR3 DNA is TGTGCCAGCAGTACGCGAGATCGGGACAGGACCCACAATGAGCAGTTCTTC. Translation: CASSTRDRDRTHNEQFF.

Details on this clonotype: A much larger clone differs from this one at a single base, so this may be a read error. This sequence joins TRBV20-1 and TRBJ2-1, with TRBD1 matching 7 bases. The germline V gene has CDR1 DFQATT and CDR2 SNEGSKA (reference sequence). V shed 0 bases, J shed 4 bases, and the junction held 9 bases outside the gene matches. The CDR3 spans 16 residues. The CDR3 reads CSARDPGQVAYNEQFF. The CDR3 nucleotides read TGCAGTGCTAGAGATCCCGGACAGGTGGCGTACAATGAGCAGTTCTTC.

A word on this clonotype: A much larger clone lies a single base off, so this may be a read error. This sequence joins TRBV14 and TRBJ2-1; possibly TRBD2 for D (6 bases). Germline CDR1 is SGHDN and CDR2 is FVKESK. The CDR3 has 14 amino acids. In DNA form, the CDR3 reads TGTGCCAGCAGCCGACTAGGGACCTACAATGAGCAGTCCTTC. Translated, it gives CASSRLGTYNEQSF.

This clonotype was observed many times. The genes are TRBV12-3 or TRBV12-4 and TRBJ1-1; D not resolved. Trimming took 6 bases from V and 5 from J, leaving 16 bases between them. This CDR3 spans 14 amino acids. CDR3 region: CASRGEVLGTEAFF. CDR3 DNA: TGTGCCAGCAGGGGAGAGGTTCTGGGAACTGAAGCTTTCTTT.

The gene calls are TRBV6-2 or TRBV6-3 and TRBJ2-5; D may be TRBD2 (5 bases). V lost 2 bases to trimming and J lost 1 base, with 8 bases between them. Germline V gene sequence: CDR1 MNHEY, CDR2 SVGEGT. This CDR3 is 14 amino acids long. The CDR3 here is CASSYDYPQETQYF. DNA of the CDR3: TGTGCCAGCAGTTACGACTACCCCCAAGAGACCCAGTACTTC.

This clonotype was seen ten or more times. The chain has TRBV2 and TRBJ1-2; D unclear. Trimming pared 2 bases from V and 6 bases from J, leaving 4 bases between. Looked up from germline, CDR1 is SNHLY and CDR2 is FYNNEI. CDR3 length: 11 amino acids. CDR3 amino acids: CASSEFDGYTF. The CDR3 DNA follows: TGTGCCAGCAGTGAATTTGATGGCTACACCTTC.

CDR3 sequence reads: CSARFGLGLTANEQFF. In DNA form, the CDR3 reads TGCAGTGCTAGATTTGGGCTGGGACTAACTGCCAATGAGCAGTTCTTC. The gene calls are TRBV20-1 and TRBJ2-1; 7 bases are a match to TRBD2. Looked up from germline, CDR1 is DFQATT and CDR2 is SNEGSKA (reference sequence). This CDR3 has 16 residues. V lost 2 bases, J lost 6 bases, and 13 bases stayed unmatched.

This clonotype was observed many times. The chain uses TRBV5-8 and TRBJ2-2, with 10 positions matching TRBD2. Germline V gene data show CDR1 as SGHTS and CDR2 as YDEGEE. The CDR3 runs 16 residues. The V segment lost 3 bases and the J segment 1 base; nucleotides outside the gene matches: 3. CDR3 region: CASSSRTSGNTGELFF. The CDR3, as DNA: TGTGCCAGCAGCTCAAGGACTAGCGGGAACACCGGGGAGCTGTTTTTT.

This clonotype was seen a few times. V is TRBV3-1 and J is TRBJ2-2, with TRBD2 matching 7 bases. V lost 2 bases to trimming and J lost 2 bases; unmatched junction nucleotides: 5. The CDR3 loop spans 16 amino acids. From germline, CDR1 is LGHDT and CDR2 YNNKEL (reference sequence). The CDR3 reads CASSQTAGLNTGELFF. As DNA, the CDR3 is TGTGCCAGCAGCCAAACAGCGGGACTAAACACCGGGGAGCTGTTTTTT.

This clonotype was observed a handful of times. The V and J genes are TRBV7-2 and TRBJ1-1, with D maybe TRBD1 (5 bases). The V end lost 3 bases, the J end lost 10 bases, and 12 bases lay between the germline ends. CDR3 size: 12 residues. The germline gives CDR1 SGHTA, CDR2 FQGNSA. In DNA, the CDR3 is TGTGCCAGCAGCTTTCCGGCGCAGGGAGCTTTCTTT. Translated, it gives CASSFPAQGAFF.

The chain uses TRBV7-8 and TRBJ2-6; D not certain. The CDR3 loop spans 18 amino acids. V lost 1 base and J lost 1, with 14 bases in between. Germline-derived CDR1 and CDR2 are SGHVS and FQNEAQ. As DNA, the CDR3 is TGTGCCAGCAGCTTAGTAGGGCTAGATCTATCTGGGGCCAACGTCCTGACTTTC. Its protein product is CASSLVGLDLSGANVLTF.

This clonotype was seen repeatedly, ten times or more. The CDR3 nucleotides read TGTGCCTGGAGTCAGGGACTAGCGGGCGGAGATGAGCAGTTCTTC. Its translation is CAWSQGLAGGDEQFF. V gene TRBV30 combines with J gene TRBJ2-1; TRBD2 matches 12 bases. Germline V gene lookup returns CDR1 GTSNPN and CDR2 SVGIG (reference sequence). This CDR3 spans 15 amino acids. V dropped 2 bases and J dropped 8; count of bases not matched to a gene: 7.

In this sample, this clonotype turned up many times. The chain uses TRBV5-1 and TRBJ2-1, with D hard to call. CDR1 and CDR2 (germline): SGHRS, YFSETQ. The CDR3 extends over 14 amino acids. Trimming cost V 5 bases and J 7 bases, with 16 bases left between them. CDR3 in amino acids: CASSSRAGGNEQFF. The CDR3 nucleotides are TGCGCCAGCAGTTCAAGGGCTGGCGGTAATGAGCAGTTCTTC.

This clonotype was recorded at least ten times. The rearrangement links TRBV6-1 to TRBJ2-7; 7 bases align to TRBD2. Germline V gene data show CDR1 as MNHNS and CDR2 as SASEGT. This CDR3 is 15 amino acids long. Trimming took 3 bases from V and 5 from J; bases not matched to a gene: 10. The chain's CDR3 is CASSEFGGSNNEQYF. The DNA for the CDR3 is TGTGCCAGCAGTGAGTTTGGCGGGAGTAACAACGAGCAGTACTTC.

This clonotype has a count of ten or more. This sequence joins TRBV10-3 and TRBJ2-7; the match to TRBD2 covers 12 bases. CDR1 and CDR2 from the germline V gene are ENHRY and SYGVKD. There are 14 residues in the CDR3. J was trimmed by 7 bases and V by 6 bases; bases with no gene match: 7. The CDR3 nucleotides read TGTGCCATCAGCCGACTAGCGGGAGCGGGGGAGCAGTACTTC. Its protein product is CAISRLAGAGEQYF.

This clonotype was recorded many times. The CDR3 protein is CASSLIPAAGFGNTIYF. The CDR3, as DNA: TGTGCCAGCAGCTTAATTCCGGCGGCAGGGTTTGGAAACACCATATATTTT. The genes are TRBV7-9 and TRBJ1-3; perhaps TRBD1 as D (5 bases). Germline V CDR1 and CDR2: SEHNR, FQNEAQ (reference sequence). This CDR3 is 17 amino acids long. Trimming took off 2 bases at V and 3 bases at J, with 17 bases between the two ends.

This clonotype was seen ten or more times. The chain carries TRBV29-1 and TRBJ2-1; D unresolved. Trimming removed 8 bases at V and 0 bases at J, with 8 bases between. The CDR3 contains 12 residues. Germline-derived CDR1 and CDR2 are SQVTM and ANQGSEA. The DNA for the CDR3 is TGCAGCTTCACCTTCTCCTACAATGAGCAGTTCTTC. Protein sequence: CSFTFSYNEQFF.

Details on this clonotype: A much larger clone sits a single nucleotide away, making a read error possible. This chain links TRBV12-3 or TRBV12-4 with TRBJ1-1; maybe TRBD1 (5 bases). The CDR3 has 13 amino acids. V was cut by 10 bases and J by 3 bases, with 15 bases left in between. The CDR3 DNA is TGTGCCACCCTCGTCTGGGGGGACACTGAAGCTTTCTTT. It yields the protein CATLVWGDTEAFF.

Notes on this clonotype: One end of the junction fails to match germline, which may point to a read error. The gene calls are TRBV13 and TRBJ1-1; D gene unclear. The germline gives CDR1 PRHDT, CDR2 FYEKMQ (reference sequence). The CDR3 is 13 residues long. CDR3 nucleotide sequence: TGTGCCAGCAGCTACGGCAGCGACACTGAAGCTCTCTTT. It specifies CASSYGSDTEALF. The whole variable domain, filled in from reference TRBV13 and TRBJ1-1, reads AAGVIQSPRHLIKEKRETATLKCYPIPRHDTVYWYQQGPGQDPQFLISFYEKMQSDKGSIPDRFSAQQFSDYHSELNMSSLELGDSALYFCASSYGSDTEALFGQGTRLTVV.

Ten or more counts support this clonotype. The rearrangement uses TRBV6-5 and TRBJ1-4; D not resolved. V lost 8 bases, J lost 6 bases, and 16 bases lay in between. The CDR3 has 14 residues. CDR1 is MNHEY, CDR2 SVGAGI, per germline. This chain's CDR3 is CASASGFSDEKLFF. The DNA of the CDR3 is TGTGCCAGCGCCTCCGGGTTTTCCGATGAAAAACTGTTTTTT.

The rearrangement links TRBV6-1 to TRBJ2-7; D might be TRBD2 (6 bases). V lost 10 bases and J 2 bases, leaving 15 bases between the germline ends. The CDR3 covers 13 residues. Germline-derived CDR1 and CDR2 are MNHNS and SASEGT. Written as DNA, the CDR3 is TGTGCCATTCCTGGCGGGATTACCTACGAGCAGTACTTC. Its translation is CAIPGGITYEQYF.

CDR3 region: CASSLGRASGSSDEQYF. CDR3 DNA sequence: TGTGCCAGCAGCTTAGGCCGGGCTAGCGGGAGTAGCGACGAGCAGTACTTC. This rearrangement joins TRBV13 to TRBJ2-7, with 10 bases aligning to TRBD2. There are 17 residues in the CDR3. V was pared by 0 bases and J by 5 bases, with 10 bases of the junction left unmatched. The germline V gene has CDR1 PRHDT and CDR2 FYEKMQ (reference sequence).

This clonotype was recorded many times. The chain has TRBV18 and TRBJ2-1, with 15 bases fitting TRBD2. The CDR3 runs 16 residues. Germline values: CDR1 KGHSH, CDR2 LQKENI. With V trimmed by 1 base and J by 9 bases, 4 bases remained unmatched. For the CDR3, the DNA is TGTGCCAGCTCACCACTCGGACTAGCGGGAGGGTTTGAGCAGTTCTTC. It encodes CASSPLGLAGGFEQFF.

This clonotype was observed many times. The J gene is TRBJ2-5, the V gene TRBV7-2, with unresolved D. CDR3 length: 12 residues. Per germline, CDR1 SGHTA and CDR2 FQGNSA. V lost 5 bases to trimming and J lost 5 bases, with 9 bases between them. The chain's CDR3 is CASSPLVETQYF. CDR3 DNA: TGTGCCAGCAGCCCCTTAGTGGAGACCCAGTACTTC.